These T cell receptor beta chains were read from a single sample in a study of cytomegalovirus exposure and HLA in healthy donors. Assay: immunoSEQ multiplex PCR; the TCRdb copy retains only in-frame clones and omits some. The data contain a few hundred thousand clones, around 90% of them seen just once; the ten biggest clones take up more than 0.35%. Sequences were obtained from PBMCs. The source is a young woman in good health and CMV-seronegative. CDR3s include the opening cysteine and the closing phenylalanine or tryptophan. A D gene is named only where the DNA matches it firmly. The size field is filled for only some rows; it gives once, few, many or a size class.

>TRBV10-1|TRBJ2-1|-|-
TGCGCCAGCAGTGAGTCAAGCTTGTACAATGAGCAGTTCTTC
CASSESSLYNEQFF
>TRBV11-2|TRBJ1-5|-|-
TGTGCCAGCAGCCGCGACAGTAATCAGCCCCAGCATTTT
CASSRDSNQPQHF
>TRBV29-1|TRBJ2-1|TRBD2|-
TGCAGCGTTGATGGGTTTTCGGGACTAGCGTATTCCTACAATGAGCAGTTCTTC
CSVDGFSGLAYSYNEQFF
>TRBV10-3|TRBJ2-1|-|-
TGTGCCATCAGTGTTTCGGGGAATGAGCAGTTCTTC
CAISVSGNEQFF
>TRBV7-8|TRBJ1-2|TRBD1|-
TGTGCCAGCAGCTCTCCGGGACAGGGCCACTATGGCTACACCTTC
CASSSPGQGHYGYTF
>TRBV20-1|TRBJ2-7|TRBD1|once
TGCAGTGGGGGACAGGAATACGAGCAGTACTTC
CSGGQEYEQYF
>TRBV6-6|TRBJ1-1|-|-
TGTGCCAGCAGGGGACTCTACACTGAAGCTTTCTTT
CASRGLYTEAFF
>TRBV9|TRBJ1-3|-|-
TGTGCCAGCAGCCCCCCAATCGGAAACACCATATATTTT
CASSPPIGNTIYF
>TRBV10-3|TRBJ1-2|-|once
TGTGCCATCAGTGAGTCACCGCACCGGGTGCCATATGGCTACACCTTC
CAISESPHRVPYGYTF
>TRBV2|TRBJ2-2|TRBD1|-
TGTGCCAGCAGTGAATTAACAGGGGGCACCGGGGAGCTGTTTTTT
CASSELTGGTGELFF
>TRBV4-1|TRBJ2-7|TRBD2|-
TGCGCCAGCAGCCAATCTAGTAGCGGGGGGGCCTACGAGCAGTACTTC
CASSQSSSGGAYEQYF
>TRBV30|TRBJ2-1|-|-
TGTGCCTGGAGTGTAATAGGAGGGTCCCTCTCCAATGAGCAGTTCTTC
CAWSVIGGSLSNEQFF
>TRBV4-3|TRBJ2-7|-|-
TGCGCCAGCAGCCAAGCTGCAGGGGCTACCTACGAGCAGTACTTC
CASSQAAGATYEQYF
>TRBV5-6|TRBJ2-7|-|-
TGTGCCAGCAGCTTTTGGACAGAGTTTCTGTTTAGCTACGAGCAGTACTTC
CASSFWTEFLFSYEQYF
>TRBV28|TRBJ2-7|TRBD1|-
TGTGCCAGCAGTTTATTCCGGGACAGGGACTCCTACGAGCAGTACTTC
CASSLFRDRDSYEQYF
>TRBV28|TRBJ1-1|-|-
TGTGCCAGCAGTTTACGGGGAGGAAAGTTGAACACTGAAGCTTTCTTT
CASSLRGGKLNTEAFF
>TRBV27|TRBJ1-5|-|few
TGTGCCAGCAGTTTATCGGCAGGGGAGCGCAATCAGCCCCAGCATTTT
CASSLSAGERNQPQHF
>TRBV30|TRBJ2-7|TRBD1|-
TGTGCCTGGAGCGCAGGGGGCTACGAGCAGTACTTC
CAWSAGGYEQYF
>TRBV19|TRBJ1-4|TRBD1|-
TGTGCCAGTAGAAGAGGGGGGACAGGGGGTAATGAAAAACTGTTTTTT
CASRRGGTGGNEKLFF
>TRBV28|TRBJ2-7|TRBD1|-
TGTGCCAGCAGTCCAGGGGGACAGGCCCGCTCCTACGAGCAGTACTTC
CASSPGGQARSYEQYF
>TRBV4-3|TRBJ2-5|TRBD2|-
TGCGCCAGCAGCCAATCCCCCGGGGGGGCGGGAGAGACCCAGTACTTC
CASSQSPGGAGETQYF
>TRBV27|TRBJ2-3|TRBD2|-
TGTGCCAGCAGTTTATTTGCGGGGGGCACAGATACGCAGTATTTT
CASSLFAGGTDTQYF
>TRBV12-2|TRBJ2-7|-|-
TGTGCAAGTCGCTTCCCACGAATTGAGGTTGAGCAGTACTTC
CASRFPRIEVEQYF
>TRBV7-9|TRBJ1-2|TRBD1|few
TGTGCCAGCAGCCCCGGACAGGTTTCTGACATCTATGGCTACACCTTC
CASSPGQVSDIYGYTF
>TRBV7-9|TRBJ1-3|-|-
TGTGCCAGCAGCTTCCCGGGAAAGGGAAACACCATATATTTT
CASSFPGKGNTIYF
>TRBV5-4|TRBJ2-1|TRBD2|-
TGTGCCAGCAGCGCACCACCTAGCGGGGCATACAATGAGCAGTTCTTC
CASSAPPSGAYNEQFF
>TRBV5-1|TRBJ2-1|TRBD2|-
TGCGCCAGCAGCTTGGTCGGGACTAACTACAATGAGCAGTTCTTC
CASSLVGTNYNEQFF
>TRBV7-9|TRBJ1-1|TRBD1|-
TGTGCCAGCAGACCGCCGGGACAGAGAAACACTGAAGCTTTCTTT
CASRPPGQRNTEAFF
>TRBV7-9|TRBJ1-4|TRBD1|-
TGTGCCAGCAGCCCGGTGGGGACAGGGGAGGGTGAAAAACTGTTTTTT
CASSPVGTGEGEKLFF
>TRBV4-3|TRBJ2-3|TRBD2|-
TGCGCCAGCAGCCAAGATCTACTAGCGACAGATACGCAGTATTTT
CASSQDLLATDTQYF
>TRBV28|TRBJ2-3|TRBD1|-
TGTGCCAGCAGTCCGCGGACAGGGAGAGTTGGAGATACGCAGTATTTT
CASSPRTGRVGDTQYF
>TRBV10-3|TRBJ1-3|-|-
TGTGCCACCGCCGGGACAACAATCTCTGGAAACACCATATATTTT
CATAGTTISGNTIYF
>TRBV5-1|TRBJ1-5|-|-
TGCGCCAGCAGCTTGTCGGGACTCCCAAATCAGCCCCAGCATTTT
CASSLSGLPNQPQHF
>TRBV6-4|TRBJ1-1|-|-
TGTGCCAGCAGTGACTCGGCCGGGGGTCTGGGCACTGAAGCTTTCTTT
CASSDSAGGLGTEAFF
>TRBV18|TRBJ1-1|-|-
TGTGCCAGCTCACCGCTAAGCGGGGGGAACACTGAAGCTTTCTTT
CASSPLSGGNTEAFF
>TRBV28|TRBJ2-1|TRBD2|-
TGTGCCAGCAGGACCGGACTAGCGGGGGCATCCTACAATGAGCAGTTCTTC
CASRTGLAGASYNEQFF
>TRBV5-1|TRBJ1-2|TRBD1|-
TGCGCCAGCAGCTTCCTACCCGACAGGGTATCCAACTATGGCTACACCTTC
CASSFLPDRVSNYGYTF
>TRBV5-3|TRBJ2-2|TRBD2|-
TGTGCCAGAAGCATACAGCGGGGGGGCGACACCGGGGAGCTGTTTTTT
CARSIQRGGDTGELFF
>TRBV5-1|TRBJ2-3|-|-
TGCGCCAGCAGCCTCGCGGGTAATACCCTCCCAGATACGCAGTATTTT
CASSLAGNTLPDTQYF
>TRBV5-4|TRBJ1-6|-|-
TGTGCCAGCAGCTTGGAAGCCGGGTCCCTCGGTTCACCCCTCCACTTT
CASSLEAGSLGSPLHF
>TRBV5-1|TRBJ2-7|TRBD2|-
TGCGCCAGCAGCTTGGCTCCGGGACTAGCGGCCTACGAGCAGTACTTC
CASSLAPGLAAYEQYF
>TRBV27|TRBJ2-3|-|-
TGTGCCATACGACCCCAGGCGTCAGGGAATCCCACAGATACGCAGTATTTT
CAIRPQASGNPTDTQYF
>TRBV19|TRBJ1-2|-|-
TGTGCCAGCTATTACGGGGGTCCCTATGGCTACACCTTC
CASYYGGPYGYTF
>TRBV18|TRBJ1-4|-|-
TGTGCCAGCTCACCACTGTCCGGGGATGAAAAACTGTTTTTT
CASSPLSGDEKLFF
>TRBV13|TRBJ2-5|TRBD1|-
TGTGCCAGCAGCCAGAGACAGGGTCGAGAGACCCAGTACTTC
CASSQRQGRETQYF
>TRBV7-2|TRBJ1-2|TRBD1|-
TGTGCCAGCAGCGGCCCTGGGACAGTCTATGGCTACACCTTC
CASSGPGTVYGYTF
>TRBV27|TRBJ2-1|-|-
TGTGCCAGCAGCCTCATCGGCAATGAGCAGTTCTTC
CASSLIGNEQFF
>TRBV5-4|TRBJ1-2|TRBD1|-
TGTGCCAGCAGCTCTCCGGGACAGGGATCCTTGGGCTATGGCTACACCTTC
CASSSPGQGSLGYGYTF
>TRBV6-5|TRBJ2-1|-|-
TGTGCCAGCAGTTACGGAGTAAGCTCCTACAATGAGCAGTTCTTC
CASSYGVSSYNEQFF
>TRBV7-8|TRBJ1-6|-|-
TGTGCCAGCAGCTTAGCGGCAGGGGATAATTCACCCCTCCACTTT
CASSLAAGDNSPLHF
>TRBV28|TRBJ2-7|-|-
TGTGCCAGCAGTTTAAGTTCAGGGTTCCTCTGGGAGCAGTACTTC
CASSLSSGFLWEQYF
>TRBV5-1|TRBJ2-6|-|-
TGCGCCAGCAGCTTGCTTAGCCCGTTATACCTCTCTGGGGCCAACGTCCTGACTTTC
CASSLLSPLYLSGANVLTF
>TRBV4-1|TRBJ2-7|TRBD2|-
TGCGCCAGCAGCCCCCCCCTGCTAGCGGGCGTCCACGAGCAGTACTTC
CASSPPLLAGVHEQYF
>TRBV27|TRBJ2-3|-|-
TGTGCCAGCAGTCCCCCCCAGGCAGTTACCACAGATACGCAGTATTTT
CASSPPQAVTTDTQYF